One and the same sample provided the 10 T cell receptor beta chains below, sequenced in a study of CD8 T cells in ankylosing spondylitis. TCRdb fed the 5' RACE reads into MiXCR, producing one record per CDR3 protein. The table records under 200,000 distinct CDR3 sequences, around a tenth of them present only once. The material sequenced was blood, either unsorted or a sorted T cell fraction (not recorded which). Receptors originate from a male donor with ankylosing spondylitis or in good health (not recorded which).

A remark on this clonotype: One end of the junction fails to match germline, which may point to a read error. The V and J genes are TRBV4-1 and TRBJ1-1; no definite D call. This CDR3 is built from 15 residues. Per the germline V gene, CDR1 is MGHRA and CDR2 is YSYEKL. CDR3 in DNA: TGCGCCAGCAACCAAACGTGGGGTGGTGGCACTGAAGCTTTCTTT. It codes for CASNQTWGGGTEAFF.

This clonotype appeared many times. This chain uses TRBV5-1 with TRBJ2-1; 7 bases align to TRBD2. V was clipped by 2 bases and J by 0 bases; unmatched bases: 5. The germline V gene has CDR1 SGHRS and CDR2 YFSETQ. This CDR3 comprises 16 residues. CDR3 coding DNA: TGCGCCAGCAGCTTCGGGGGAGGGACCTCCTACAATGAGCAGTTCTTC. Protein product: CASSFGGGTSYNEQFF. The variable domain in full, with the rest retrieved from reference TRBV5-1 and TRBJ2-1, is KAGVTQTPRYLIKTRGQQVTLSCSPISGHRSVSWYQQTPGQGLQFLFEYFSETQRNKGNFPGRFSGRQFSNSRSEMNVSTLELGDSALYLCASSFGGGTSYNEQFFGPGTRLTVL.

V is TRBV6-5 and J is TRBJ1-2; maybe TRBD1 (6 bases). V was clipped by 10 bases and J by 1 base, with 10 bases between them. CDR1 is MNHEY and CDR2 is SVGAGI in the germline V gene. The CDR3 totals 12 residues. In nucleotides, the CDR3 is TGTGCCACCAGGGGAGATAACTATGGCTACACCTTC. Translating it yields CATRGDNYGYTF.

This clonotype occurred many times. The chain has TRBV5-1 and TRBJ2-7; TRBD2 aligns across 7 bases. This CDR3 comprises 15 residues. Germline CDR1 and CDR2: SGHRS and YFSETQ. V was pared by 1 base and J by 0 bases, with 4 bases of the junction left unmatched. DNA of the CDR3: TGCGCCAGCAGCTTGACAGGCGGGAGCTCCTACGAGCAGTACTTC. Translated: CASSLTGGSSYEQYF. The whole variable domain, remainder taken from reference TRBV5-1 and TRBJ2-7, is KAGVTQTPRYLIKTRGQQVTLSCSPISGHRSVSWYQQTPGQGLQFLFEYFSETQRNKGNFPGRFSGRQFSNSRSEMNVSTLELGDSALYLCASSLTGGSSYEQYFGPGTRLTVT.

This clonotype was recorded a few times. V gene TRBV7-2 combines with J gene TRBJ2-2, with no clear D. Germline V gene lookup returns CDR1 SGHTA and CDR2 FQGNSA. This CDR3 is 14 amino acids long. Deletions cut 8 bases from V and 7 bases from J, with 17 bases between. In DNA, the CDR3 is TGTGCCAGCGGCGTGCTACCTCAGTTCGGGGAGCTGTTTTTT. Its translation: CASGVLPQFGELFF.

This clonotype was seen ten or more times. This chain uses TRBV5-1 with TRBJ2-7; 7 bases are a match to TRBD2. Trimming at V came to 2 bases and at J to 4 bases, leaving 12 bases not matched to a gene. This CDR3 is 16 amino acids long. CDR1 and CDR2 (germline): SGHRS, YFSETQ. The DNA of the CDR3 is TGCGCCAGCAGCTTTGCTAGCGGAACCGAGTGGTACGAGCAGTACTTC. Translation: CASSFASGTEWYEQYF. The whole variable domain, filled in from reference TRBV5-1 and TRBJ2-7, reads KAGVTQTPRYLIKTRGQQVTLSCSPISGHRSVSWYQQTPGQGLQFLFEYFSETQRNKGNFPGRFSGRQFSNSRSEMNVSTLELGDSALYLCASSFASGTEWYEQYFGPGTRLTVT.

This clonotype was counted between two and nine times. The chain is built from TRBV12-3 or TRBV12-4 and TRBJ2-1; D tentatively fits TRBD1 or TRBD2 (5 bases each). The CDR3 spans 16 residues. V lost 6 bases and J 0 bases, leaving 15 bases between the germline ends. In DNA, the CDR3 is TGTGCCAGCAGCCGCCCGGGACGGAGCTCCTACAATGAGCAGTTCTTC. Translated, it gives CASSRPGRSSYNEQFF.

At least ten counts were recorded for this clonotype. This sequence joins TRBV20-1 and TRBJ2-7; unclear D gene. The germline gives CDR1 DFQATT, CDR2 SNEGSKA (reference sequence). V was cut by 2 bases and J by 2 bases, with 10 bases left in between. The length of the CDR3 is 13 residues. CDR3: CSARPAATYEQYF. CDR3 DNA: TGCAGTGCTAGACCGGCGGCGACCTACGAGCAGTACTTC.

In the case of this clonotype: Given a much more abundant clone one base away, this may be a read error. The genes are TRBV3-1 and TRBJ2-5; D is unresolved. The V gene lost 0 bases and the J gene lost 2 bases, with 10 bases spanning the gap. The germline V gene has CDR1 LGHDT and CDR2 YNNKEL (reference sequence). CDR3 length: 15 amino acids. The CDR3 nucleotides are TGTGCCAGCAGCCAAGATAAGTGTATACAAGAGACCCAGTACTTC. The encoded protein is CASSQDKCIQETQYF.

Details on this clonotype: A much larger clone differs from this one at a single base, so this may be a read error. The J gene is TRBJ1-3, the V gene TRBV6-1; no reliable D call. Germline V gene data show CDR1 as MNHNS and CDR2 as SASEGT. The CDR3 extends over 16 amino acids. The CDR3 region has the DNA TGTGCCAACAGTACAATTAAACAATTTCCTGGAAACACCATATATTTT. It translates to CANSTIKQFPGNTIYF.